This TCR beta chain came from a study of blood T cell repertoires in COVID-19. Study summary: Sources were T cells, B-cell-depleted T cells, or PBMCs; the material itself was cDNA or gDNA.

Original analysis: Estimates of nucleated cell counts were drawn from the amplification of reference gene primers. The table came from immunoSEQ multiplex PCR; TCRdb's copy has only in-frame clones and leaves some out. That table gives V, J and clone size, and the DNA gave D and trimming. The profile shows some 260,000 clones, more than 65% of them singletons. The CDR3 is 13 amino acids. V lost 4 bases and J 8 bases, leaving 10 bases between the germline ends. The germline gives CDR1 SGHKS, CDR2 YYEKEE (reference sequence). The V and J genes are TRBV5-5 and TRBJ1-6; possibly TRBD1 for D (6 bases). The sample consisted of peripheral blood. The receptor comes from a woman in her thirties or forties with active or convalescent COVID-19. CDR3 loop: CASSPRGDSPLHF. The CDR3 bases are TGTGCCAGCAGCCCCAGGGGAGATTCACCCCTCCACTTT. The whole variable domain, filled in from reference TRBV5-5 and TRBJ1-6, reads DAGVTQSPTHLIKTRGQQVTLRCSPISGHKSVSWYQQVLGQGPQFIFQYYEKEERGRGNFPDRFSARQFPNYSSELNVNALLLGDSALYLCASSPRGDSPLHFGNGTRLTVT.